The entry below gives a single T cell receptor beta chain sequence along with its context. The sample is drawn from a study of CD8 T cells in Susac syndrome. The germline V gene encodes CDR1 LGHDT and CDR2 YNNKEL (reference sequence). V lost 0 bases and J lost 7, with 9 bases in between. The CDR3 sequence is 13 residues long. Reverse transcription of about 0.45 to 1 ug RNA used random hexamers. A multiplex approach, immunoSEQ multiplex PCR, amplified TCR beta CDR3 across 54 Vbeta and 13 Jbeta. Using its own MiXCR run on the immunoSEQ multiplex PCR reads, TCRdb lists one record per CDR3 protein. The sample shows 100,000 to 110,000 distinct CDR3 sequences, 95% of them seen only once. The patients with Susac syndrome satisfied recently defined diagnostic criteria for either definite or probable disease. FACS enriched CD8+ TEMRA cells, while bulk CD8+ and CD4+ were negatively isolated.

The sequence was collected from a human donor with Susac syndrome. The sequencing input was CD8+ T cells from PBMCs. This chain connects TRBV3-1 to TRBJ1-2; D is ambiguous. The CDR3 sequence: CASSQDLGRGYTF. The CDR3 nucleotides are TGTGCCAGCAGCCAAGATTTGGGTCGTGGCTACACCTTC.